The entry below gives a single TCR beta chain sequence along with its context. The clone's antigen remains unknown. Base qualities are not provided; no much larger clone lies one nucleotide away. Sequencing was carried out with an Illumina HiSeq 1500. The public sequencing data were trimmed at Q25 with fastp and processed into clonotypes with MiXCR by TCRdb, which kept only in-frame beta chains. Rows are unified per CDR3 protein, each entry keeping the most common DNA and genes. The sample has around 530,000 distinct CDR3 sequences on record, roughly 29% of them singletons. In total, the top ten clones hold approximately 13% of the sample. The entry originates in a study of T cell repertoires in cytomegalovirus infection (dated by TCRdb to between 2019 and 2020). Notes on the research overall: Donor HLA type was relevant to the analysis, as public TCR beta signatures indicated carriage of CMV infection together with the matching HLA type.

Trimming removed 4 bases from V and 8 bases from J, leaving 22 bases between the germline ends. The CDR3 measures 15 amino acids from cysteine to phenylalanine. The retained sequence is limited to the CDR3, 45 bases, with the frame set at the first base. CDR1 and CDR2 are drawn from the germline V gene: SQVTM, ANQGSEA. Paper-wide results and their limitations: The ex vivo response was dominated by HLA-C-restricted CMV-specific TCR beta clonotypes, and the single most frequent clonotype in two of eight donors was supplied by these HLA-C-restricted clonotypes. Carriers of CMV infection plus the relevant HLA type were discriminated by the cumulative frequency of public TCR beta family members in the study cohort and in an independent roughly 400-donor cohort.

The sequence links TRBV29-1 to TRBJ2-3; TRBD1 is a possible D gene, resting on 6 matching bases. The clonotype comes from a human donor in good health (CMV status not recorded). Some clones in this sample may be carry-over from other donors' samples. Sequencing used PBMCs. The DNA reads TGCAGCGTTGGAGCGACAGGACGGGATAGGCTTACGCAGTATTTT. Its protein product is CSVGATGRDRLTQYF.